The rows below give T cell receptor beta chains drawn from one sample of a study of radiotherapy plus CTLA-4 blockade in lung cancer. The data were produced by immunoSEQ multiplex PCR, yet TCRdb's version contains in-frame clones alone and is incomplete. The data contain 80,000 or so clones, about 79% of them seen just once; the ten biggest clones take up approximately 3.9%. Material: peripheral blood, obtained from a patient treated with radiotherapy plus ipilimumab. The receptors here all came from a human donor with non-small cell lung cancer who had a partial response to radiotherapy plus ipilimumab. Some clones in this sample may be carry-over from other donors' samples. Both conserved end residues are part of each CDR3. A D gene is named only where the DNA matches it firmly. For some rows the clone size is stated as once, few or many, or as a class when expanded; others skip it.

d_call clone_size j_call v_call cdr3_aa cdr3_nt
NA NA TRBJ2-2 TRBV2 CASRGPTRTGELFF TGTGCCAGCCGTGGGCCAACTAGGACCGGGGAGCTGTTTTTT
TRBD2 NA TRBJ2-5 TRBV11-2 CASSPWTSSQETQYF TGTGCCAGCAGCCCCTGGACTAGCTCACAAGAGACCCAGTACTTC
NA NA TRBJ1-1 TRBV11-2 CASSLTGTEAFF TGTGCCAGCAGCTTAACAGGAACTGAAGCTTTCTTT
NA NA TRBJ1-4 TRBV6-1 CAVADSGFEKLFF TGTGCCGTCGCGGACAGTGGGTTTGAAAAACTGTTTTTT
NA NA TRBJ2-5 TRBV19 CASSMRAETQYF TGTGCCAGTAGTATGAGGGCGGAGACCCAGTACTTC
NA NA TRBJ2-3 TRBV7-3 CASSLTRADTQYF TGTGCCAGCAGTCTGACTAGAGCAGATACGCAGTATTTT
NA NA TRBJ2-5 TRBV18 CASPNGAGRQETQYF TGTGCCAGCCCCAATGGGGCGGGAAGACAAGAGACCCAGTACTTC
TRBD1 NA TRBJ1-2 TRBV10-3 CAISEVRDRGLGGYTF TGTGCCATCAGTGAGGTCCGGGACAGGGGGCTAGGAGGCTACACCTTC
NA few TRBJ2-3 TRBV7-9 CASSQGQGFTQYF TGTGCCAGCAGCCAGGGGCAGGGATTTACGCAGTATTTT
TRBD1 once TRBJ1-1 TRBV29-1 CSVNWDRATEAFF TGCAGCGTAAATTGGGACAGGGCTACTGAAGCTTTCTTT
NA NA TRBJ1-6 TRBV6-5 CASSYLDFANSPLHF TGTGCCAGCAGTTACCTGGACTTCGCAAATTCACCCCTCCACTTT
TRBD2 few TRBJ2-1 TRBV5-6 CASSYLTSDRSFF TGTGCCAGCAGCTATTTAACTAGCGACCGGTCGTTCTTC
NA NA TRBJ2-3 TRBV6-4 CASSEGLSTDTQYF TGTGCCAGCAGTGAGGGCCTCAGCACAGATACGCAGTATTTT
NA NA TRBJ2-5 TRBV2 CASTDGGLGGTQYF TGTGCCAGCACCGACGGGGGGCTCGGAGGGACCCAGTACTTC
TRBD1 NA TRBJ1-6 TRBV10-3 CAISGQGARSPLHF TGTGCCATCAGCGGACAGGGGGCCAGGTCACCCCTCCACTTT
NA NA TRBJ2-3 TRBV11-2 CASALVLSTDTQYF TGTGCCAGCGCCCTAGTACTCAGCACAGATACGCAGTATTTT
NA once TRBJ1-5 TRBV6-5 CASSPRGGLGQPQHF TGTGCCAGCAGCCCCCGGGGGGGTCTGGGTCAGCCCCAGCATTTT
TRBD1 NA TRBJ2-1 TRBV13 CASSFGTGSYNEQFF TGTGCCAGCAGCTTCGGGACAGGGTCCTACAATGAGCAGTTCTTC
NA NA TRBJ1-3 TRBV9 CASSVQGGFGNTIYF TGTGCCAGCAGCGTTCAGGGAGGATTCGGAAACACCATATATTTT
TRBD2 NA TRBJ2-3 TRBV2 CASRGLAADTQYF TGTGCCAGCAGAGGACTAGCGGCAGATACGCAGTATTTT
NA NA TRBJ1-2 TRBV6-5 CASGGAGSGDYGYTF TGTGCCAGCGGAGGGGCAGGGTCGGGGGACTATGGCTACACCTTC
NA NA TRBJ2-7 TRBV6-1 CASSVTDSYEQYF TGTGCCAGCAGTGTTACGGACTCCTACGAGCAGTACTTC
TRBD2 NA TRBJ2-1 TRBV28 CASSSPSGGAHNEQFF TGTGCCAGCAGTTCTCCCAGCGGGGGGGCCCACAATGAGCAGTTCTTC
NA many TRBJ1-1 TRBV15 CATSRDAGNTEAFF TGTGCCACCAGCAGAGATGCGGGCAACACTGAAGCTTTCTTT
TRBD1 NA TRBJ2-7 TRBV28 CASSVLTGGSHEQYF TGTGCCAGCAGTGTACTGACAGGGGGTTCCCACGAGCAGTACTTC
NA NA TRBJ2-3 TRBV7-3 CASSLQAGYRGDTQYF TGTGCCAGCAGCTTACAAGCGGGCTATCGGGGAGATACGCAGTATTTT
NA NA TRBJ1-6 TRBV5-1 CASLKQGNNSPLHF TGCGCCAGCTTAAAGCAGGGGAATAATTCACCCCTCCACTTT
TRBD2 NA TRBJ2-5 TRBV6-6 CASSRLAGTQETQYF TGTGCCAGCAGTCGACTAGCGGGGACACAAGAGACCCAGTACTTC
TRBD1 NA TRBJ2-7 TRBV10-1 CAGRETGTDSYEQYF TGCGCCGGCCGAGAGACAGGGACGGACTCCTACGAGCAGTACTTC
TRBD1 NA TRBJ1-1 TRBV5-4 CASSGGQGNLPEAFF TGTGCCAGCAGCGGCGGACAGGGAAACTTACCTGAAGCTTTCTTT
TRBD1 NA TRBJ1-1 TRBV7-2 CASSLVGTGYTEAFF TGTGCCAGCAGCTTAGTCGGGACAGGGTACACTGAAGCTTTCTTT
NA NA TRBJ1-1 TRBV11-3 CASSLEVNTEAFF TGTGCCAGCAGCTTGGAGGTGAACACTGAAGCTTTCTTT
TRBD1 NA TRBJ1-3 TRBV10-3 CAIEGTGSGNTIYF TGTGCCATCGAAGGGACAGGGAGTGGAAACACCATATATTTT
TRBD1 NA TRBJ1-1 TRBV19 CASTRTGDPTEAFF TGTGCCAGTACCCGGACAGGAGACCCCACTGAAGCTTTCTTT
TRBD2 NA TRBJ2-3 TRBV7-2 CASSFTSGGPADTQYF TGTGCCAGCAGCTTTACTAGCGGGGGCCCTGCGGATACGCAGTATTTT
NA NA TRBJ2-5 TRBV6-1 CASSASSDQETQYF TGTGCCAGCAGTGCCTCTAGCGACCAAGAGACCCAGTACTTC